The clone carrying this T cell receptor beta chain was recorded once. Its antigen is as yet unknown. The data derive from a study of early T cells in non-severe SARS-CoV-2 infection. About the study: Chains were unpaired, as sequencing was done on bulk RNA from unsorted whole blood.

Study observations and caveats: A preference for anti-spike CD8 responses marked VDJdb matching, which missed private and CD4 specificities.

V was clipped by 5 bases and J by 4 bases, with 18 bases between them. This CDR3 spans 16 amino acids. CDR1 and CDR2 from the germline V gene are SGHTA and FQGNSA. Individual cDNA molecules were tagged with unique molecular identifiers. MiXCR, applied by TCRdb to the 5' RACE reads, yields one record per CDR3 protein. The sample yields tens of thousands of distinct CDR3 sequences, around an eighth seen once. Material: whole blood. The chain combines TRBV7-2 with TRBJ1-5, with D unresolved. This TCR came from an adult who was a healthcare worker with PCR-confirmed SARS-CoV-2 infection or an uninfected control (not recorded which). DNA of the CDR3: TGTGCCAGCAGCCGGTATTCAGGCATGTGGAATCAGCCCCAGCATTTT. Translation gives CASSRYSGMWNQPQHF.